Described below is a single T cell receptor (beta chain) sequence and its context. These data come from a study of early T cells in non-severe SARS-CoV-2 infection. Unique molecular identifier tags were affixed to discrete cDNA molecules. From the 5' RACE reads, TCRdb called clonotypes with MiXCR, one entry per CDR3 protein. Found here are 69,000 or so distinct CDR3 sequences, less than 15% of them singletons; the top ten hold 4.5% to 5.5%. Germline loops: CDR1 SGHVS, CDR2 FQNEAQ. V lost 0 bases to trimming and J lost 5 bases; unmatched junction nucleotides: 9. The CDR3 is 17 residues long. The receptor was derived from an adult who was a healthcare worker with PCR-confirmed SARS-CoV-2 infection or an uninfected control (not recorded which). This chain connects TRBV7-8 to TRBJ2-5; TRBD2 matches at 10 bases. The material sequenced was whole blood. CDR3 in DNA: TGTGCCAGCAGCTTAGCGAGAGCGGGAGGGTTTAAGGAGACCCAGTACTTC. It specifies CASSLARAGGFKETQYF.